These 27 T cell receptor beta chains share one sample of origin, sequenced in a study of T cell repertoires in MIS-A myocarditis. The assay was immunoSEQ multiplex PCR, and TCRdb's table has in-frame clones only and misses some. The data show some 10,000 clones, roughly 89% seen once. What was sequenced was thoracic lymph node tissue obtained at autopsy. The receptors were sampled from a man aged 18 to 29 with fulminant myocarditis from multisystem inflammatory syndrome in adults (MIS-A) after COVID-19.

The genes are TRBV11-2 and TRBJ2-2; D perhaps matches TRBD1 (6 bases). The germline V and J ends were trimmed by 5 bases and 4 bases, with 14 bases remaining between them. Looked up from germline, CDR1 is SGHAT and CDR2 is FQNNGV. The length of the CDR3 is 15 residues. The CDR3 spells CASSARTGPTGELFF. The CDR3 DNA is TGTGCCAGCAGCGCCCGCACAGGGCCCACCGGGGAGCTGTTTTTT.

The V call is TRBV27, the J call TRBJ2-7; D is uncertain. Trimming shortened V by 2 bases and J by 0 bases, and 5 bases separated the two germline ends. Germline CDR1 and CDR2: MNHEY and SMNVEV (reference sequence). The CDR3 runs to 13 residues. CDR3: CASSLGHSYEQYF. The CDR3 DNA is TGTGCCAGCAGTTTAGGGCACTCCTACGAGCAGTACTTC.

The CDR3 loop reads CAIGGGLNTEAFF. The DNA for the CDR3 is TGTGCCATCGGCGGAGGGTTGAACACTGAAGCTTTCTTT. The rearrangement joins TRBV10-3 to TRBJ1-1; no reliable D call. The ends were cut back, 8 bases at V and 0 bases at J, with 10 bases in the middle. The CDR3 contains 13 residues. In germline, CDR1 is ENHRY, CDR2 SYGVKD.

J is TRBJ2-3 and V is TRBV15; no clear D. Trimming shortened V by 4 bases and J by 0 bases, and 11 bases separated the two germline ends. From germline, CDR1 is LNHNV and CDR2 YYDKDF (reference sequence). There are 15 residues in the CDR3. The CDR3 sequence is CATSTRATSTDTQYF. Written as DNA, the CDR3 is TGTGCCACCAGCACTAGAGCAACTAGCACAGATACGCAGTATTTT. Together with reference TRBV15 and TRBJ2-3, the CDR3 gives the full variable domain: DAMVIQNPRYQVTQFGKPVTLSCSQTLNHNVMYWYQQKSSQAPKLLFHYYDKDFNNEADTPDNFQSRRPNTSFCFLDIRSPGLGDTAMYLCATSTRATSTDTQYFGPGTRLTVL.

J is TRBJ2-1 and V is TRBV6-1, with 7 bases fitting TRBD2. V shed 2 bases, J shed 4 bases, and the junction held 2 bases outside the gene matches. Germline loops: CDR1 MNHNS, CDR2 SASEGT. CDR3 size: 14 residues. CDR3 in amino acids: CASSELAVYNEQFF. CDR3 sequence (DNA): TGTGCCAGCAGTGAACTAGCGGTATACAATGAGCAGTTCTTC.

This sequence joins TRBV28 and TRBJ1-2, with D tentatively TRBD1 (6 bases). Germline V gene data show CDR1 as MDHEN and CDR2 as SYDVKM. The CDR3 runs to 16 residues. The V gene lost 5 bases and the J gene lost 0 bases, with 16 bases spanning the gap. CDR3 nucleotide sequence: TGTGCCAGCAGTCCGACCCTCGGGACACCTAACTATGGCTACACCTTC. Its protein is CASSPTLGTPNYGYTF.

This clone was counted a single time. The chain is built from TRBV2 and TRBJ2-1; no firm D call. CDR3 length: 16 amino acids. Germline CDR1 reads SNHLY; CDR2 reads FYNNEI. The V gene lost 2 bases and the J gene lost 12 bases, with 23 bases spanning the gap. The CDR3 nucleotides read TGTGCCAGCAGTGAAAGGCGTCTCGTCGGTGGGATTGGGCAGTTCTTC. This codes for CASSERRLVGGIGQFF.

The V call is TRBV28, the J call TRBJ1-1, with D possibly matching TRBD1 (5 bases). Trimming stripped 10 bases from V and 6 bases from J, with 18 bases between. Germline assignment: CDR1 MDHEN and CDR2 SYDVKM. The CDR3 spans 13 residues. This CDR3 reads CAIRGHALAEAFF. As DNA, the CDR3 is TGTGCCATCCGAGGACATGCTTTAGCTGAAGCTTTCTTT.

The genes are TRBV28 and TRBJ1-6; D is ambiguous. The CDR3 runs to 16 residues. Germline assignment: CDR1 MDHEN and CDR2 SYDVKM. The V end lost 5 bases, the J end lost 0 bases, and 11 bases lay between the germline ends. The CDR3 coding sequence is TGTGCCAGCAGTCGACAACGGAGCTCCTATAATTCACCCCTCCACTTT. This gives the protein CASSRQRSSYNSPLHF.

Here the CDR3 DNA reads TGTGCCACCAGTCCTCGTGGGTTGAATTCACCCCTCCACTTT. Its protein product is CATSPRGLNSPLHF. This rearrangement joins TRBV24-1 to TRBJ1-6; D unresolved. The CDR3 has 14 residues. V lost 6 bases and J lost 7, with 12 bases in between. Germline V lookup: CDR1 KGHDR, CDR2 SFDVKD.

This clone appeared once. The V and J genes are TRBV13 and TRBJ2-7, with 7 bases matching TRBD2. Per germline, CDR1 PRHDT and CDR2 FYEKMQ (reference sequence). The length of the CDR3 is 15 residues. V trimming: 1 base; J trimming: 1 base; junction bases outside the gene matches: 4. CDR3 in DNA: TGTGCCAGCAGCTTAGTCAGCGGGGATTCCTACGAGCAGTACTTC. Translated, it gives CASSLVSGDSYEQYF. The entire variable domain, with the rest obtained from reference TRBV13 and TRBJ2-7, is as follows: AAGVIQSPRHLIKEKRETATLKCYPIPRHDTVYWYQQGPGQDPQFLISFYEKMQSDKGSIPDRFSAQQFSDYHSELNMSSLELGDSALYFCASSLVSGDSYEQYFGPGTRLTVT.

The chain joins TRBV5-5 to TRBJ1-6, with TRBD1 matching 11 bases. V dropped 5 bases and J dropped 6; count of bases not matched to a gene: 7. CDR3 size: 16 residues. Germline V gene sequence: CDR1 SGHKS, CDR2 YYEKEE (reference sequence). CDR3 residues: CASRTGQGASNSPLHF. The DNA for the CDR3 is TGTGCCAGCAGAACCGGACAGGGGGCATCTAATTCACCCCTCCACTTT.

The chain combines TRBV12-3 or TRBV12-4 with TRBJ1-1, with D tentatively TRBD1 (5 bases). Trimming removed 3 bases from V and 7 bases from J, with 12 bases in between. The CDR3 is 13 amino acids. The CDR3 nucleotides read TGTGCCAGCAGTTTTAGGGGATTGTATGAAGCTTTCTTT. This gives the protein CASSFRGLYEAFF.

This chain links TRBV19 with TRBJ1-6; D remains unclear. Trimming removed 5 bases at V and 4 bases at J, with 15 bases between. Germline assignment: CDR1 LNHDA and CDR2 SQIVND (reference sequence). CDR3 size: 16 residues. The CDR3 loop is CASSEEHGDYNSPLHF. The CDR3 bases are TGTGCCAGTAGTGAGGAGCACGGGGATTATAATTCACCCCTCCACTTT.

The J gene is TRBJ2-7, the V gene TRBV6-1; TRBD2 might be the D (5 bases). Per germline, CDR1 MNHNS and CDR2 SASEGT. This CDR3 comprises 13 residues. The germline V and J ends were trimmed by 2 bases and 12 bases, with 17 bases remaining between them. Here the CDR3 reads CASSELPGRGRYF. CDR3 in DNA: TGTGCCAGCAGTGAACTACCGGGCCGCGGGCGGTACTTC.

This clone was seen a single time. The rearrangement joins TRBV29-1 to TRBJ2-2, with no clear D. This CDR3 is 15 amino acids long. Trimming left V 7 bases short and J 0 bases short, with 15 bases between. Germline V CDR1 and CDR2: SQVTM, ANQGSEA. CDR3: CSASLRGPNTGELFF. CDR3 sequence (DNA): TGCAGCGCTTCTTTGCGCGGACCGAACACCGGGGAGCTGTTTTTT.

Note on this clone: At one of its ends the junction is not consistent with the germline gene, which may arise from a read error. The chain couples TRBV5-4 to TRBJ1-1; D uncertain. This CDR3 is built from 13 residues. CDR1 is SGHNT, CDR2 YYREEE, per germline (reference sequence). DNA for the CDR3: TGTGCCAGCAGCTATGAGCCCACGACTGATGCTTTCTTT. It specifies CASSYEPTTDAFF.

This clone was seen once. Other nucleotide sequences in the sample specify the same CDR3. This chain connects TRBV18 to TRBJ2-7; possibly TRBD1 for D (6 bases). Germline loops: CDR1 KGHSH, CDR2 LQKENI. The CDR3 totals 15 residues. V was clipped by 6 bases and J by 1 base, with 16 bases between them. The CDR3 DNA reads as TGTGCCAGCTCGCTTACCGGGACACCATCCTACGAGCAGTACTTC. Translation gives CASSLTGTPSYEQYF.

The genes are TRBV6-6 and TRBJ2-7; 11 nucleotides agree with TRBD1. Germline loops: CDR1 MNHNY, CDR2 SVGAGI (reference sequence). J was trimmed by 5 bases and V by 10 bases; bases with no gene match: 10. The CDR3 runs 14 residues. The CDR3 reads CATNTGTGGHEQYF. The CDR3 DNA reads as TGTGCCACCAATACCGGGACAGGGGGTCACGAGCAGTACTTC.

The chain links TRBV27 to TRBJ2-1; TRBD1 or TRBD2 may be the D gene (5 bases each). CDR3 length: 14 residues. Trimming shortened V by 6 bases and J by 0 bases, and 9 bases separated the two germline ends. Germline V CDR1 and CDR2: MNHEY, SMNVEV (reference sequence). CDR3 protein: CASSLGASYNEQFF. In nucleotides, the CDR3 is TGTGCCAGCAGCCTCGGGGCCTCCTACAATGAGCAGTTCTTC.

The V and J genes are TRBV27 and TRBJ2-1, with 9 bases fitting TRBD2. CDR1 MNHEY and CDR2 SMNVEV come from the germline V gene (reference sequence). The length of the CDR3 is 15 residues. Unmatched junction bases numbered 5, after V lost 1 base and J lost 7 bases. The CDR3: CASSLWPSGINEQFF. As DNA, the CDR3 is TGTGCCAGCAGTTTATGGCCTAGCGGGATAAATGAGCAGTTCTTC.

A remark on this clone: Relative to the germline gene, one junction end is altered; a read error may explain this. The V gene is TRBV2, the J gene TRBJ2-1, with D perhaps matching TRBD2 (6 bases). Germline CDR1 is SNHLY and CDR2 is FYNNEI. CDR3 length: 11 amino acids. The CDR3: CASGGRRERLF. CDR3 in DNA: TGTGCCAGTGGAGGACGGAGGGAACGGCTCTTC.

In DNA, the CDR3 is TGTGCCAGCAGTGCCATTTTGGGGGGACAGATATTCAATGAGCAGTTCTTC. Translated: CASSAILGGQIFNEQFF. This chain joins TRBV25-1 and TRBJ2-1; D is perhaps TRBD1 (7 bases). CDR3 length: 17 amino acids. Looked up from germline, CDR1 is MGHDK and CDR2 is SYGVNS. V was trimmed by 4 bases and J by 6 bases, leaving 22 bases between them. Full variable domain (outside the CDR3, taken from reference TRBV25-1 and TRBJ2-1): EADIYQTPRYLVIGTGKKITLECSQTMGHDKMYWYQQDPGMELHLIHYSYGVNSTEKGDLSSESTVSRIRTEHFPLTLESARPSHTSQYLCASSAILGGQIFNEQFFGPGTRLTVL.

V gene TRBV4-1 combines with J gene TRBJ1-1, with D tentatively TRBD1 (5 bases). Trimming removed 4 bases from V and 0 bases from J, with 21 bases in between. CDR1 is MGHRA and CDR2 is YSYEKL in the germline V gene. The CDR3 runs to 18 residues. CDR3 DNA: TGCGCCAGCAGCCCAGCCCAAACGGGGGTGGTATTGAACACTGAAGCTTTCTTT. Its protein is CASSPAQTGVVLNTEAFF.

The V and J genes are TRBV15 and TRBJ1-6; D unclear. The CDR3 loop spans 12 amino acids. The germline CDR1 and CDR2 sequences are LNHNV and YYDKDF (reference sequence). V was cut by 6 bases and J by 5 bases, with 5 bases left in between. CDR3 DNA: TGTGCCACCAGACGGGATAATTCACCCCTCCACTTT. Translating gives CATRRDNSPLHF.

The chain links TRBV27 to TRBJ1-1; D gene uncertain. V lost 3 bases and J lost 3, with 11 bases in between. CDR3 length: 14 amino acids. CDR1 is MNHEY, CDR2 SMNVEV, per germline (reference sequence). The CDR3 sequence: CASSFRAGYTEAFF. CDR3 in DNA: TGTGCCAGCAGTTTTCGGGCCGGATACACTGAAGCTTTCTTT.

This rearrangement joins TRBV7-3 to TRBJ1-3, with a tentative D call TRBD1 (5 bases). The CDR3 runs 16 residues. The V gene lost 5 bases and the J gene lost 5 bases, with 19 bases spanning the gap. Germline CDR1 SGHTA, CDR2 FQGTGA. The CDR3 here is CASSPLERRDRNTIYF. The DNA of the CDR3 is TGTGCCAGCAGCCCACTGGAGCGCCGGGACCGAAACACCATATATTTT. Together with reference TRBV7-3 and TRBJ1-3, the CDR3 gives the full variable domain: GAGVSQTPSNKVTEKGKYVELRCDPISGHTALYWYRQSLGQGPEFLIYFQGTGAADDSGLPNDRFFAVRPEGSVSTLKIQRTERGDSAVYLCASSPLERRDRNTIYFGEGSWLTVV.